A selection of T cell receptor beta chains follows, all from one sample in a study of blood T cell repertoires in COVID-19. Produced via immunoSEQ multiplex PCR; TCRdb's table is partial and in-frame only. The sample shows approximately 200,000 clones, roughly 90% of them seen only once. The sequencing input was peripheral blood. These receptors all stem from a man between 65 and 85 years old with acute or convalescent COVID-19. The CDR3 runs from the conserved cysteine through the conserved F or W. A D gene is named only where the DNA matches it firmly. Only part of the rows carry a size: once, few, many, or a class if the clone is expanded.

j_call: TRBJ2-1; clone_size: .; v_call: TRBV7-9; d_call: TRBD2; cdr3_nt: TGTGCCAGCAGCTTAGTACTAGCGGGAGACAATGAGCAGTTCTTC; cdr3_aa: CASSLVLAGDNEQFF
j_call: TRBJ1-5; clone_size: .; v_call: TRBV10-1; d_call: TRBD1; cdr3_nt: TGCGCCAGCGTACCGGGACAGGGGTACAATCAGCCCCAGCATTTT; cdr3_aa: CASVPGQGYNQPQHF
j_call: TRBJ2-1; clone_size: .; v_call: TRBV5-1; d_call: TRBD2; cdr3_nt: TGCGCCAGCAGCTTGGGAGTAGCGGGGGGATACAATGAGCAGTTCTTC; cdr3_aa: CASSLGVAGGYNEQFF
j_call: TRBJ2-6; clone_size: .; v_call: TRBV19; d_call: .; cdr3_nt: TGTGCCAGTAGTATAGGTCTCTCTGGGGCCAACGTCCTGACTTTC; cdr3_aa: CASSIGLSGANVLTF
j_call: TRBJ2-7; clone_size: .; v_call: TRBV11-3; d_call: .; cdr3_nt: TGTGCCAGCAGCCACGGGAGCGGCCGCTCCGAGCAGTACTTC; cdr3_aa: CASSHGSGRSEQYF
j_call: TRBJ1-1; clone_size: .; v_call: TRBV7-2; d_call: .; cdr3_nt: TGTGCCAGCAGCTTACTCTCCAGTATGAACACTGAAGCTTTCTTT; cdr3_aa: CASSLLSSMNTEAFF
j_call: TRBJ1-1; clone_size: .; v_call: TRBV19; d_call: TRBD1; cdr3_nt: TGTGCCAGTAGTGACTACAGGGGCACTGAAGCTTTCTTT; cdr3_aa: CASSDYRGTEAFF
j_call: TRBJ1-5; clone_size: .; v_call: TRBV19; d_call: .; cdr3_nt: TGTGCCAGTAGTATCGGGTCAGGAGGGGTTAATCAGCCCCAGCATTTT; cdr3_aa: CASSIGSGGVNQPQHF
j_call: TRBJ1-6; clone_size: .; v_call: TRBV5-1; d_call: .; cdr3_nt: TGCGCCAGCAGCCCAGGTTCGGCAGCACCCCTCCACTTT; cdr3_aa: CASSPGSAAPLHF
j_call: TRBJ2-2; clone_size: .; v_call: TRBV25-1; d_call: .; cdr3_nt: TGTGCCAGCGAAGGCGGCGGAGGGGGCAACACCGGGGAGCTGTTTTTT; cdr3_aa: CASEGGGGGNTGELFF
j_call: TRBJ1-1; clone_size: few; v_call: TRBV6-5; d_call: .; cdr3_nt: TGTGCCAGCAGTCCTCCAGGTGGTGGCACTGAAGCTTTCTTT; cdr3_aa: CASSPPGGGTEAFF
j_call: TRBJ2-1; clone_size: few; v_call: TRBV19; d_call: TRBD2; cdr3_nt: TGTGCCAGTAGTCCTTTGACTAGCGGAGTCCCCAAGGAGCAGTTCTTC; cdr3_aa: CASSPLTSGVPKEQFF
j_call: TRBJ1-1; clone_size: .; v_call: TRBV5-1; d_call: TRBD1; cdr3_nt: TGCGCCAGCAGCACCCGGCGGACAGGGGGCGGAAGGCACACTGAAGCTTTCTTT; cdr3_aa: CASSTRRTGGGRHTEAFF
j_call: TRBJ1-5; clone_size: .; v_call: TRBV2; d_call: TRBD1; cdr3_nt: TGTGCCAGCAGCGGACAGGGGTATCAGCCCCAGCATTTT; cdr3_aa: CASSGQGYQPQHF
j_call: TRBJ1-5; clone_size: once; v_call: TRBV7-2; d_call: .; cdr3_nt: TGTGCCAGCAGCTTAGTCGAGAATCAGCCCCAGCATTTT; cdr3_aa: CASSLVENQPQHF
j_call: TRBJ2-2; clone_size: .; v_call: TRBV5-4; d_call: TRBD1; cdr3_nt: TGTGCCAGCAGCCTACCGACAGGGAAGGGCGCCGGGGAGCTGTTTTTT; cdr3_aa: CASSLPTGKGAGELFF
j_call: TRBJ2-5; clone_size: .; v_call: TRBV10-3; d_call: TRBD2; cdr3_nt: TGTGCCATCAGTAGGGGACTAGCGGATCAAGAGACCCAGTACTTC; cdr3_aa: CAISRGLADQETQYF
j_call: TRBJ2-7; clone_size: .; v_call: TRBV5-4; d_call: TRBD2; cdr3_nt: TGTGCCAGCAGCTTCTGGACTAGCGGAAGACCCTACGAGCAGTACTTC; cdr3_aa: CASSFWTSGRPYEQYF
j_call: TRBJ2-2; clone_size: .; v_call: TRBV4-2; d_call: TRBD2; cdr3_nt: TGTGCCAGCAGCCTGACTAGCGGGAGCACCGGGGAGCTGTTTTTT; cdr3_aa: CASSLTSGSTGELFF
j_call: TRBJ2-5; clone_size: .; v_call: TRBV9; d_call: .; cdr3_nt: TGTGCCAGCAGCGTAGGGGCGCAGAAAGAGACCCAGTACTTC; cdr3_aa: CASSVGAQKETQYF
j_call: TRBJ1-3; clone_size: .; v_call: TRBV19; d_call: TRBD1; cdr3_nt: TGTGCCAGTACGGAGGACAGGGGGCAAGGAAACACCATATATTTT; cdr3_aa: CASTEDRGQGNTIYF
j_call: TRBJ1-6; clone_size: .; v_call: TRBV7-8; d_call: TRBD1; cdr3_nt: TGTGCCAGCAGCTTAGTATCGGCAGGGGGAGGTGTGGCAGGACCCCTCCACTTT; cdr3_aa: CASSLVSAGGGVAGPLHF
j_call: TRBJ1-1; clone_size: .; v_call: TRBV6-5; d_call: .; cdr3_nt: TGTGCCAGCACTCCTTCGGGACACCCTGAAGCTTTCTTT; cdr3_aa: CASTPSGHPEAFF
j_call: TRBJ2-1; clone_size: .; v_call: TRBV27; d_call: TRBD2; cdr3_nt: TGTGCCAGCACTCCAGCGGGGAACTACAATGAGCAGTTCTTC; cdr3_aa: CASTPAGNYNEQFF
j_call: TRBJ2-2; clone_size: .; v_call: TRBV3-1/TRBV3-2; d_call: .; cdr3_nt: TGTGCCAGCAGTCTACGCAGGGGGGCGAACACCGGGGAGCTGTTTTTT; cdr3_aa: CASSLRRGANTGELFF
j_call: TRBJ2-2; clone_size: .; v_call: TRBV13; d_call: .; cdr3_nt: TGTGCCAGCAGCCTGATGGGGAGCACCGGGGAGCTGTTTTTT; cdr3_aa: CASSLMGSTGELFF
j_call: TRBJ2-5; clone_size: .; v_call: TRBV6-5; d_call: .; cdr3_nt: TGTGCCAGCAGTCGCCACCAGGGGACCCAGTACTTC; cdr3_aa: CASSRHQGTQYF
j_call: TRBJ1-2; clone_size: once; v_call: TRBV19; d_call: TRBD1; cdr3_nt: TGTGCCAGTAGTCGGACAGGGTGGGGGCTTGGCTACACCTTC; cdr3_aa: CASSRTGWGLGYTF
j_call: TRBJ1-1; clone_size: .; v_call: TRBV3-1/TRBV3-2; d_call: .; cdr3_nt: TGTGCCAGCAGCCAAGGTGGGACACTTAACACTGAAGCTTTCTTT; cdr3_aa: CASSQGGTLNTEAFF
j_call: TRBJ2-7; clone_size: .; v_call: TRBV14; d_call: .; cdr3_nt: TGTGCCAGCAGCCAAGATTCGGGGGAGCAGTACTTC; cdr3_aa: CASSQDSGEQYF
j_call: TRBJ2-3; clone_size: .; v_call: TRBV19; d_call: TRBD1; cdr3_nt: TGTGCCAGTAGTACCGGACAGGGCGTCACAGATACGCAGTATTTT; cdr3_aa: CASSTGQGVTDTQYF
j_call: TRBJ1-4; clone_size: .; v_call: TRBV6-5; d_call: TRBD1; cdr3_nt: TGTGCCAGCAGACAGGGGGCTGCTAATGAAAAACTGTTTTTT; cdr3_aa: CASRQGAANEKLFF
j_call: TRBJ2-4; clone_size: .; v_call: TRBV11-2; d_call: .; cdr3_nt: TGTGCCAGCAGCTTAAGCCTAGCCAAAAACATTCAGTACTTC; cdr3_aa: CASSLSLAKNIQYF
j_call: TRBJ1-5; clone_size: few; v_call: TRBV9; d_call: .; cdr3_nt: TGTGCCAGCAGCGTAGAGGGGCCTTTTCATCAGCCCCAGCATTTT; cdr3_aa: CASSVEGPFHQPQHF
j_call: TRBJ2-1; clone_size: .; v_call: TRBV18; d_call: TRBD2; cdr3_nt: TGTGCCAGCTCACCATTTGGCGGGAGAATTTCCTACAATGAGCAGTTCTTC; cdr3_aa: CASSPFGGRISYNEQFF
j_call: TRBJ2-6; clone_size: .; v_call: TRBV9; d_call: TRBD1; cdr3_nt: TGTGCCAGCAGCGCCCAACAGGGGGCTGGGGCCAACGTCCTGACTTTC; cdr3_aa: CASSAQQGAGANVLTF
j_call: TRBJ2-5; clone_size: .; v_call: TRBV3-1/TRBV3-2; d_call: .; cdr3_nt: TGTGCCAGCAGCCAAGGAAGGTCGCGACACAGGTCCCAAGAGACCCAGTACTTC; cdr3_aa: CASSQGRSRHRSQETQYF
j_call: TRBJ1-1; clone_size: .; v_call: TRBV29-1; d_call: .; cdr3_nt: TGCAGCGTCCGGCAGGACAATACGAACACTGAAGCTTTCTTT; cdr3_aa: CSVRQDNTNTEAFF
j_call: TRBJ2-7; clone_size: .; v_call: TRBV30; d_call: .; cdr3_nt: TGTGCCTGGAGTTGGCGGAGGCCCACCTACGAGCAGTACTTC; cdr3_aa: CAWSWRRPTYEQYF
j_call: TRBJ2-1; clone_size: .; v_call: TRBV4-3; d_call: TRBD2; cdr3_nt: TGCGCCAGCAGCCAAGATTTAGCGGGAGGGCCCTACAATGAGCAGTTCTTC; cdr3_aa: CASSQDLAGGPYNEQFF
j_call: TRBJ1-1; clone_size: once; v_call: TRBV20-1; d_call: .; cdr3_nt: TGCAGTGCTAGAGTGGGGAGTGAAGCTTTCTTT; cdr3_aa: CSARVGSEAFF
j_call: TRBJ2-7; clone_size: once; v_call: TRBV6-5; d_call: TRBD1; cdr3_nt: TGTGCCACAACCAGGACAGGGGGGGGCGAGCAGTACTTC; cdr3_aa: CATTRTGGGEQYF
j_call: TRBJ1-1; clone_size: once; v_call: TRBV6-6; d_call: .; cdr3_nt: TGTGCCAGCAGTTACTCGGCCCAGAACACTGAAGCTTTCTTT; cdr3_aa: CASSYSAQNTEAFF
j_call: TRBJ1-2; clone_size: once; v_call: TRBV19; d_call: .; cdr3_nt: TGTGCCAGTAGTATCGCAACAGAATATGGCTACACCTTC; cdr3_aa: CASSIATEYGYTF
j_call: TRBJ1-2; clone_size: .; v_call: TRBV25-1; d_call: .; cdr3_nt: TGTGCCAGCAGTGACCCCGGCTATGGCTACACCTTC; cdr3_aa: CASSDPGYGYTF
j_call: TRBJ2-7; clone_size: .; v_call: TRBV6-5; d_call: TRBD1; cdr3_nt: TGTGCCAGCAGTTCCGGGACAGGGGTCAAGCAGTACTTC; cdr3_aa: CASSSGTGVKQYF
j_call: TRBJ1-2; clone_size: .; v_call: TRBV5-1; d_call: TRBD1; cdr3_nt: TGCGCCAGCAGCCCAGGACAGGGCTCAGGCTATGGCTACACCTTC; cdr3_aa: CASSPGQGSGYGYTF
j_call: TRBJ1-4; clone_size: .; v_call: TRBV7-2; d_call: .; cdr3_nt: TGTGCCAGCAGCAAACGGCAGGGGATGTCTAATGAAAAACTGTTTTTT; cdr3_aa: CASSKRQGMSNEKLFF
j_call: TRBJ1-2; clone_size: once; v_call: TRBV7-2; d_call: .; cdr3_nt: TGTGCCAGCAGCTTAGCCGGGGAACTCCGCTACACCTTC; cdr3_aa: CASSLAGELRYTF
j_call: TRBJ1-1; clone_size: .; v_call: TRBV11-2; d_call: .; cdr3_nt: TGTGCCAGCAGCGCAACAGGGCGGACTGAAGCTTTCTTT; cdr3_aa: CASSATGRTEAFF